One sample yielded the 23 T cell receptor beta chains listed below, sequenced in a study of cytomegalovirus exposure and HLA in healthy donors. Use of 60 Vbeta and 13 Jbeta primers characterized the PCR. The method was immunoSEQ multiplex PCR; TCRdb's version includes in-frame clones alone and lacks a portion of them. This table has around 91,000 clones, over 60% appearing once. Material: PBMCs. The receptors here all came from a woman aged 40 to 55 in good health and CMV-seropositive.

The chain links TRBV28 to TRBJ2-7, with D possibly TRBD2 on 5 matching bases. The ends were cut back, 3 bases at V and 5 bases at J, with 14 bases in the middle. There are 14 residues in the CDR3. CDR1 and CDR2 (germline): MDHEN, SYDVKM. CDR3 nucleotide sequence: TGTGCCAGCAGTTTCTCTCTAGCAGCCCACGAGCAGTACTTC. Translated: CASSFSLAAHEQYF.

The chain is built from TRBV28 and TRBJ2-7; possibly TRBD1 for D (5 bases). The V end was cut by 6 bases, the J end by 3 bases, with 24 bases between. CDR3 length equals 17 residues. Germline V CDR1 and CDR2: MDHEN, SYDVKM. As DNA, the CDR3 is TGTGCCAGCAGCCTAAAACCCCAGGGTACCTCCGGCTACGAGCAGTACTTC. Its protein product is CASSLKPQGTSGYEQYF. The full variable domain, in which reference TRBV28 and TRBJ2-7 provide the parts outside the CDR3, is DVKVTQSSRYLVKRTGEKVFLECVQDMDHENMFWYRQDPGLGLRLIYFSYDVKMKEKGDIPEGYSVSREKKERFSLILESASTNQTSMYLCASSLKPQGTSGYEQYFGPGTRLTVT.

V gene TRBV5-6 combines with J gene TRBJ2-7, with 9 nucleotides matching TRBD1. The germline CDR1 and CDR2 sequences are SGHDT and YYEEEE. V trimming: 0 bases; J trimming: 1 base; junction bases outside the gene matches: 5. This CDR3 contains 16 residues. CDR3 sequence (DNA): TGTGCCAGCAGCTTGGAACCGGGACAGGGTTCCTACGAGCAGTACTTC. This sequence encodes CASSLEPGQGSYEQYF.

This chain connects TRBV19 to TRBJ2-7; 10 positions match TRBD1. The CDR3 length is 14 residues. Per the germline V gene, CDR1 is LNHDA and CDR2 is SQIVND (reference sequence). After removal of 3 bases from V and 4 bases from J, the junction contained 3 bases not matched to a gene. The CDR3 DNA reads as TGTGCCAGTAGTATTCAGGGACAGGGGTACGAGCAGTACTTC. It specifies CASSIQGQGYEQYF.

This chain links TRBV6-5 with TRBJ2-5; 9 nucleotides line up with TRBD1. The assigned J gene may be wrong: the sequence end matches TRBJ2-7 better. Germline V CDR1 and CDR2: MNHEY, SVGAGI. This CDR3 spans 14 amino acids. The DNA for the CDR3 is TGTGCCAGTTCCCCGGGACAGGGCTATAACGAGCAGTACTTC. It codes for CASSPGQGYNEQYF.

The V gene is TRBV10-3, the J gene TRBJ2-5; D might be TRBD2 (5 bases). The CDR3 loop spans 14 amino acids. V lost 10 bases and J lost 0, with 15 bases in between. The germline V gene has CDR1 ENHRY and CDR2 SYGVKD. CDR3 DNA sequence: TGTGCCACCCGGGATAACCTGTACCAAGAGACCCAGTACTTC. This encodes CATRDNLYQETQYF.

The chain uses TRBV9 and TRBJ1-2; the D is unclear. CDR1 and CDR2 from the germline V gene are SGDLS and YYNGEE. The CDR3 is 14 amino acids. The V and J ends lost 4 bases and 3 bases respectively, with 13 bases between them. CDR3 protein: CASSPPGEHYGYTF. CDR3 sequence (DNA): TGTGCCAGCAGCCCCCCCGGGGAACACTATGGCTACACCTTC.

The J gene is TRBJ2-3, the V gene TRBV19, with D tentatively TRBD1 (6 bases). The germline V gene encodes CDR1 LNHDA and CDR2 SQIVND (reference sequence). V was shortened by 5 bases and J by 6 bases, with 30 bases between the two germline ends. This CDR3 spans 19 amino acids. The CDR3 sequence is CASSSGFGLQGLTWDTQYF. The CDR3 DNA follows: TGTGCCAGTAGTTCTGGATTTGGTCTGCAGGGGCTGACTTGGGATACGCAGTATTTT.

This chain uses TRBV10-1 with TRBJ2-1; the D gene is possibly TRBD2 (5 bases). The CDR3 consists of 13 residues. V shed 11 bases and J shed 2 bases, with 13 bases lying between them. The germline gives CDR1 WNHNN, CDR2 SYGVQD (reference sequence). Here the CDR3 DNA reads TGCGCCTCCGGACTCAGCCCCTACAATGAGCAGTTCTTC. This translates into CASGLSPYNEQFF.

This clone was recorded only once. Sequence at one end of the junction differs from germline and may be a read error. The chain recombines TRBV4-1 with TRBJ2-7; 11 positions match TRBD1. Germline V CDR1 and CDR2: MGHRA, YSYEKL. CDR3 length equals 16 residues. CDR3 nucleotide sequence: TGCGCCGGCAGCCAATCTCCGGGACAGGGGGCCTACGAGCAGTACTTC. Translated, it gives CAGSQSPGQGAYEQYF.

The chain couples TRBV4-2 to TRBJ2-1; 9 nucleotides agree with TRBD2. Germline loops: CDR1 LGHNA, CDR2 YNFKEQ. Trimming at V came to 2 bases and at J to 8 bases, leaving 10 bases not matched to a gene. The CDR3 runs to 16 residues. CDR3 nucleotide sequence: TGTGCCAGCAGCCAACCAACTAGCGGGTCTCCCCATGAGCAGTTCTTC. Protein: CASSQPTSGSPHEQFF.

This chain's CDR3 is CSASLAFEAFF. For the CDR3, the DNA is TGCAGTGCTAGTTTGGCTTTTGAAGCTTTCTTT. This rearrangement joins TRBV20-1 to TRBJ1-1; D gene ambiguous. V lost 3 bases and J lost 7, with 9 bases in between. This CDR3 contains 11 residues. Per the germline V gene, CDR1 is DFQATT and CDR2 is SNEGSKA (reference sequence).

The chain recombines TRBV4-2 with TRBJ1-4; 7 nucleotides line up with TRBD1. V dropped 1 base and J dropped 0; count of bases not matched to a gene: 20. The germline V gene has CDR1 LGHNA and CDR2 YNFKEQ. The CDR3 covers 22 residues. CDR3 loop: CASSQASNRDSYKPATNEKLFF. The CDR3 DNA reads TGTGCCAGCAGCCAAGCGTCCAATAGGGACAGCTACAAACCCGCAACTAATGAAAAACTGTTTTTT.

V usage is TRBV7-3 and J usage is TRBJ2-3, with D perhaps TRBD1 (6 bases). This CDR3 has 14 residues. Germline V gene lookup returns CDR1 SGHTA and CDR2 FQGTGA. V lost 5 bases and J 6 bases, leaving 15 bases between the germline ends. The CDR3 DNA is TGTGCCAGCAGCGGGGGTGTAGGGGGTGATACGCAGTATTTT. This gives the protein CASSGGVGGDTQYF.

CDR3 residues: CASSPTSDSSYEQYF. In nucleotides, the CDR3 is TGTGCCAGCAGTCCGACTAGCGACAGCTCCTACGAGCAGTACTTC. This chain connects TRBV28 to TRBJ2-7; 8 bases fit TRBD2. The CDR3 is made up of 15 amino acids. The V segment lost 5 bases and the J segment 0 bases; nucleotides outside the gene matches: 6. The V gene's germline CDR1 is MDHEN and CDR2 SYDVKM.

This chain connects TRBV29-1 to TRBJ2-5; TRBD2 might be the D (5 bases). Trimming removed 5 bases from V and 1 base from J, with 17 bases in between. The CDR3 is made up of 15 amino acids. The V gene's germline CDR1 is SQVTM and CDR2 ANQGSEA. CDR3: CSVPPNIGSQETQYF. CDR3 nucleotide sequence: TGCAGCGTTCCCCCTAATATTGGGAGCCAAGAGACCCAGTACTTC.

The rearrangement uses TRBV2 and TRBJ2-2, with a weak D call TRBD2 (5 bases). Deletions cut 7 bases from V and 6 bases from J, with 15 bases between. CDR1 and CDR2 from the germline V gene are SNHLY and FYNNEI. The CDR3 runs to 14 residues. CDR3: CASKNGIPAGELFF. Written as DNA, the CDR3 is TGTGCCAGCAAAAACGGGATTCCTGCCGGGGAGCTGTTTTTT.

The genes are TRBV7-8 and TRBJ2-7; 9 bases line up with TRBD1. The CDR3 has 19 residues. Unmatched junction bases numbered 17, after V lost 3 bases and J lost 2 bases. CDR1 and CDR2 from the germline V gene are SGHVS and FQNEAQ. The CDR3 spells CASSFQLSSAGQGAYEQYF. CDR3 bases: TGTGCCAGCAGCTTTCAGTTATCTTCCGCGGGACAGGGAGCCTACGAGCAGTACTTC.

The rearrangement uses TRBV30 and TRBJ2-5, with D maybe TRBD1 (6 bases). The CDR3 contains 13 residues. Germline V gene data show CDR1 as GTSNPN and CDR2 as SVGIG (reference sequence). V was cut by 5 bases and J by 5 bases, with 15 bases left in between. The CDR3 region is CAWGWRQGETQYF. The CDR3 nucleotides are TGTGCCTGGGGTTGGCGTCAGGGGGAGACCCAGTACTTC. Variable domain in full (rest from reference TRBV30 and TRBJ2-5): SQTIHQWPATLVQPVGSPLSLECTVEGTSNPNLYWYRQAAGRGLQLLFYSVGIGQISSEVPQNLSASRPQDRQFILSSKKLLLSDSGFYLCAWGWRQGETQYFGPGTRLLVL.

The CDR3 region has the DNA TGTGCCAGCGGGTCCCCCTTAGCGGGAGGCAACCCTGGGGCCAACGTCCTGACTTTC. This encodes CASGSPLAGGNPGANVLTF. This chain joins TRBV7-2 and TRBJ2-6, with TRBD2 matching over 10 bases. Germline CDR1 and CDR2: SGHTA and FQGNSA. With V trimmed by 8 bases and J by 2 bases, 15 bases remained unmatched. The CDR3 loop spans 19 amino acids.

V gene TRBV7-9 combines with J gene TRBJ1-2, with D possibly matching TRBD1 (5 bases). This CDR3 has 13 amino acids. Trimming stripped 5 bases from V and 2 bases from J, with 9 bases between. Germline CDR1 SEHNR, CDR2 FQNEAQ (reference sequence). The CDR3 region is CASSPKGNYGYTF. Written as DNA, the CDR3 is TGTGCCAGCAGCCCCAAGGGGAACTATGGCTACACCTTC.

CDR3 residues: CASSFGGSIHEQYF. The DNA of the CDR3 is TGTGCCAGCAGCTTCGGCGGGAGCATCCACGAGCAGTACTTC. The chain carries TRBV7-2 and TRBJ2-5; 7 nucleotides line up with TRBD2. The J call may not be correct, given that the DNA end is closer to TRBJ2-7. From germline, CDR1 is SGHTA and CDR2 FQGNSA. The CDR3 has 14 residues.

The chain links TRBV19 to TRBJ2-7; tentative D call: TRBD2 (5 bases). The CDR3 is 14 amino acids. The germline V gene has CDR1 LNHDA and CDR2 SQIVND (reference sequence). Trimming took off 5 bases at V and 0 bases at J, with 11 bases between the two ends. The CDR3 nucleotides are TGTGCCAGTAGTGAGGGCTATTCCTCCTACGAGCAGTACTTC. Protein: CASSEGYSSYEQYF.